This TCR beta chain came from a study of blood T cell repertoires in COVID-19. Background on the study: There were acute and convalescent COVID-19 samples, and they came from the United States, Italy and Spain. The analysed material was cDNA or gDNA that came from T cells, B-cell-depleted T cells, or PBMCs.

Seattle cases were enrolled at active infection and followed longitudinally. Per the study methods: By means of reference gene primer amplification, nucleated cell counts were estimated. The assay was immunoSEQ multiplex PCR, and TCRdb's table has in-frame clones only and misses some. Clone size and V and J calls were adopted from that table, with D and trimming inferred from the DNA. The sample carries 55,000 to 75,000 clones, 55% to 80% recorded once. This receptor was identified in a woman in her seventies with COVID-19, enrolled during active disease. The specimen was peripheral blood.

CDR3 loop: CASSQSRGASSYNSPLHF. In DNA, the CDR3 is TGTGCCAGCAGCCAAAGCAGGGGGGCAAGCTCCTATAATTCACCCCTCCACTTT. V and J are TRBV3-1 (or the pseudogene TRBV3-2) and TRBJ1-6; TRBD1 matches at 7 bases. The CDR3 is 18 amino acids. Germline CDR1 reads LGHDT; CDR2 reads YNNKEL (reference sequence). With V trimmed by 2 bases and J by 0 bases, 7 bases remained unmatched.